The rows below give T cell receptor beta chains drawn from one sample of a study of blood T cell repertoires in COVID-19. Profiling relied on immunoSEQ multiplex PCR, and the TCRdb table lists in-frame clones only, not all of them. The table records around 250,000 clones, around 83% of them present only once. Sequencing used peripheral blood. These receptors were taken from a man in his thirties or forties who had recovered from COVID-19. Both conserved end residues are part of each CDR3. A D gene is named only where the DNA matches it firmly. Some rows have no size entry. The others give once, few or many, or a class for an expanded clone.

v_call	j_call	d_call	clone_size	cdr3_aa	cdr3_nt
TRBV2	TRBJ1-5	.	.	CASSGDSSNQPQHF	TGTGCCAGCAGCGGCGACAGTAGCAATCAGCCCCAGCATTTT
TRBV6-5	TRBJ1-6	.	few	CASSRRRGGSPLHF	TGTGCCAGCAGTCGGCGAAGGGGAGGTTCACCCCTCCACTTT
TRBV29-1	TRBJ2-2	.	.	CSVVPQLNTGELFF	TGCAGCGTTGTCCCCCAACTTAACACCGGGGAGCTGTTTTTT
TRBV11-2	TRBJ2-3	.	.	CASSSGQGTDTQYF	TGTGCCAGCAGCTCCGGCCAGGGGACAGATACGCAGTATTTT
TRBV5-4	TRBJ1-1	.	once	CASSPSINYGTEAFF	TGTGCCAGCAGCCCGAGCATCAATTATGGCACTGAAGCTTTCTTT
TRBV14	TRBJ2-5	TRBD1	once	CASSHYDRGETQYF	TGTGCCAGCAGCCACTACGACAGGGGAGAGACCCAGTACTTC
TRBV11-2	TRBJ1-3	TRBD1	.	CASSPGQGAGNTIYF	TGTGCCAGCAGCCCAGGACAGGGGGCTGGAAACACCATATATTTT
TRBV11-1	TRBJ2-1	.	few	CASSLVGDEQFF	TGTGCCAGCAGCTTAGTAGGGGATGAGCAGTTCTTC
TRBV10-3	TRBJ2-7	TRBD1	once	CAISESRGPGEQYF	TGTGCCATCAGTGAGTCGAGGGGGCCGGGGGAGCAGTACTTC
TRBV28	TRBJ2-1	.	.	CASSLYDSAYNEQFF	TGTGCCAGCAGCCTATATGACAGCGCCTACAATGAGCAGTTCTTC
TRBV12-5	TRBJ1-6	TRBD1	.	CASGPGGDRVINSPLHF	TGTGCTAGTGGTCCCGGCGGGGACAGGGTGATAAATTCACCCCTCCACTTT
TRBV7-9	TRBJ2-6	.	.	CASSLRTDSSGANVLTF	TGTGCCAGCAGCTTACGGACAGACAGCTCTGGGGCCAACGTCCTGACTTTC
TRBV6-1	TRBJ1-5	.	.	CASSEYGTPNQPQHF	TGTGCCAGCAGTGAATATGGGACACCCAATCAGCCCCAGCATTTT
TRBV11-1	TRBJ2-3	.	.	CASSLFQNSGDTQYF	TGTGCCAGCAGCTTATTCCAGAACTCAGGAGATACGCAGTATTTT
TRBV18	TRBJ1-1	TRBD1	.	CASSPPGQQNTEAFF	TGTGCCAGCTCACCTCCGGGACAGCAGAACACTGAAGCTTTCTTT
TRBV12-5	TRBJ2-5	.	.	CASGLDGTIGTQYF	TGTGCTAGTGGTTTGGACGGGACAATCGGGACCCAGTACTTC
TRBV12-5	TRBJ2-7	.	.	CASGSRSTDINEQYF	TGTGCTAGTGGCTCAAGGTCGACGGACATCAACGAGCAGTACTTC
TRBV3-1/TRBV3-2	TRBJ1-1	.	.	CASSQDPVGTEAFF	TGTGCCAGCAGCCAAGATCCAGTTGGCACTGAAGCTTTCTTT
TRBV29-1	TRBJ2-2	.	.	CSVEDRRGNTGELFF	TGCAGCGTTGAAGATAGGCGGGGGAACACCGGGGAGCTGTTTTTT
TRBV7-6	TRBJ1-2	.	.	CASSSHTNYGYTF	TGTGCCAGCAGCTCCCACACTAACTATGGCTACACCTTC
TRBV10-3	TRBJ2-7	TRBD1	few	CAIRSGQAYEQYF	TGTGCCATCAGATCGGGACAGGCCTACGAGCAGTACTTC
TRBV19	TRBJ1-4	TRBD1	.	CASSLTTGVGEKLFF	TGTGCCAGTAGTCTAACCACAGGGGTAGGTGAAAAACTGTTTTTT
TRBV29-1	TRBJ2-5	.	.	CSGGDIGETQYF	TGCAGCGGTGGGGACATCGGAGAGACCCAGTACTTC